This is a list of T cell receptor beta chains from one sample in a study of neurological immune-mediated disorders. TCRdb independently ran MiXCR on the 5' RACE reads; one entry per CDR3 protein. The repertoire consists of over 45,000 distinct CDR3 sequences, with under 5% occurring once and the leading ten covering about 1.9%. The sequencing sample was made of CD4+ T cells from blood. The origin of the receptors is a woman aged 40 to 50 with multiple sclerosis. The CDR3 runs from the conserved cysteine through the conserved F or W. D genes are given only for firm matches. Some rows mark clone size as missing; the rest say once, few, many or name a class of expanded clone.

d_call	cdr3_length	v_call	clone_size	j_call	cdr3_nt	cdr3_aa
TRBD1	15	TRBV18	many	TRBJ2-5	TGTGCCAGCTCATCCCGGACAGGGGGCCAAGAGACCCAGTACTTC	CASSSRTGGQETQYF
TRBD1	13	TRBV2	many	TRBJ1-3	TGTGCCAGTCAGGGGGCCTCTGGAAACACCATATATTTT	CASQGASGNTIYF
NA	14	TRBV6-5	NA	TRBJ1-4	TGTGCCAGCAGAGGGTCGGGGACTAATGAAAAACTGTTTTTT	CASRGSGTNEKLFF
TRBD1	15	TRBV5-5	many	TRBJ2-1	TGTGCCAGCAGCACGGTTACAGGGGGTGATTATGAGCAGTTCTTC	CASSTVTGGDYEQFF
NA	14	TRBV5-1	many	TRBJ2-3	TGCGCCAGCAGCCTAGGACAGAGCACAGATACGCAGTATTTT	CASSLGQSTDTQYF
NA	11	TRBV30	many	TRBJ1-1	TGTGCCTCTGACCCGGGGAGTGGCGCTTTCTTT	CASDPGSGAFF
NA	13	TRBV5-1	many	TRBJ2-3	TGCGCCAGCAGCTTTCAGGGAACAGATACGCAGTATTTT	CASSFQGTDTQYF
TRBD1	14	TRBV5-1	NA	TRBJ1-2	TGCGCCAGCAGCTTGACAGGGGATCAAGCTGGCTACACCTTC	CASSLTGDQAGYTF
NA	11	TRBV29-1	many	TRBJ2-3	TGCAGCGGGGGGGTCACAGATACGCAGTATTTT	CSGGVTDTQYF
TRBD2	16	TRBV11-2	many	TRBJ2-7	TGTGCCAGCAGCTTAACCCTAGGGGCGGGGGCCTACGAGCAGTACTTC	CASSLTLGAGAYEQYF
NA	15	TRBV3-1	many	TRBJ1-4	TGTGCCAGCAGCCAAACGGGGGGCCAAGGAGAAAAACTGTTTTTT	CASSQTGGQGEKLFF
NA	15	TRBV21-1	many	TRBJ2-2	TGTGCCAGCAGCAAGGGTGGGGGGGGGCCCGGGGAGCTGTTTTTT	CASSKGGGGPGELFF
NA	14	TRBV7-2	many	TRBJ1-1	TGTGCCAGCAGCTTAGGTCGGGCGAACGCTGAAGCTTTCTTT	CASSLGRANAEAFF
NA	15	TRBV7-2	many	TRBJ1-6	TGTGCCAGCAGCTTATACACAGGAGAACTTTCACCCCTCCACTTT	CASSLYTGELSPLHF
NA	13	TRBV13	many	TRBJ2-7	TGTGCCAGCAAGAGAAGGGAGTCCTACGAGCAGTACTTC	CASKRRESYEQYF
NA	16	TRBV19	few	TRBJ2-2	TGTGCCAGTAACGTGTGGAACCAGGCGAACACCGGGGAGCTGTTTTTT	CASNVWNQANTGELFF
NA	14	TRBV20-1	many	TRBJ1-6	TGCAGTGCTAGAGATACACAGGTGGTAGGCGCCCTCCACTTT	CSARDTQVVGALHF
TRBD1	15	TRBV15	many	TRBJ1-2	TGTGCCACCAGCAGAGATCTCGGGGACAGCTATGGCTACACCTTC	CATSRDLGDSYGYTF
NA	15	TRBV6-6	many	TRBJ1-4	TGTGCCAGCAGTTGGTGGACACCGGATAATGAAAAACTGTTTTTT	CASSWWTPDNEKLFF
TRBD1	16	TRBV5-1	many	TRBJ1-5	TGCGCCAGCAGCTTGGGGACAGGGGGCGCGAATCAGCCCCAGCATTTT	CASSLGTGGANQPQHF
TRBD1	13	TRBV20-1	many	TRBJ1-1	TGCAGTGCTTCGACAGGGGGCAAAACTGAAGCTTTCTTT	CSASTGGKTEAFF
NA	11	TRBV10-1	many	TRBJ2-5	TGCGCCAGCAGTGAGTCGGGGCCCTCGTACTTC	CASSESGPSYF
NA	14	TRBV7-6	many	TRBJ1-6	TGTGCCAGCAGCCATCAAACCCCCTACTCACCCCTCCACTTT	CASSHQTPYSPLHF
TRBD1	15	TRBV2	many	TRBJ1-5	TGTGCCAGCAGAGAGGGACAGGATAACTTTTGGCCCCAGCATTTT	CASREGQDNFWPQHF
NA	14	TRBV2	many	TRBJ2-2	TGTGCCAGCACTGAGGCAGCGAACACCGGGGAGCTGTTTTTT	CASTEAANTGELFF
NA	17	TRBV5-1	many	TRBJ2-2	TGCGCCAGCAGCCAGCTACCGGGCACCCGCGACACCGGGGAGCTGTTTTTT	CASSQLPGTRDTGELFF
NA	12	TRBV4-1	many	TRBJ1-1	TGCGCCAGCAGCCAAATGGGGACTGAAGCTTTCTTT	CASSQMGTEAFF
TRBD2	16	TRBV5-6	many	TRBJ2-3	TGTGCCAGCAGCTACTTGAGCGGGGGGGCCGATGATACGCAGTATTTT	CASSYLSGGADDTQYF
NA	14	TRBV29-1	many	TRBJ1-1	TGCAGCGTTACCCCCGACAGGACAAACACTGAAGCTTTCTTT	CSVTPDRTNTEAFF
NA	13	TRBV5-5	many	TRBJ1-2	TGTGCCAGCAGCGTCGCGGGGGTTAATGGCTACACCTTC	CASSVAGVNGYTF
NA	13	TRBV27	many	TRBJ2-3	TGTGCCAGCAGCTTAGCGGGCACAGATACGCAGTATTTT	CASSLAGTDTQYF
NA	14	TRBV5-1	many	TRBJ2-7	TGCGCCAGCAGCTTGGCCACAGAGACCTACGAGCAGTACTTC	CASSLATETYEQYF
NA	15	TRBV5-1	few	TRBJ1-5	TGCGCCAGCAGCATGGACGGCTATAGCAATCAGCCCCAGCATTTT	CASSMDGYSNQPQHF
TRBD2	17	TRBV11-2	many	TRBJ2-3	TGTGCCAGCAGCTTAGATCGCGGGGGGGCAGGGCCAGATACGCAGTATTTT	CASSLDRGGAGPDTQYF
NA	14	TRBV20-1	many	TRBJ1-1	TGCAGTGCTGGGGCTCATGGGGGGCAAGTTGAAGCTTTCTTT	CSAGAHGGQVEAFF
NA	16	TRBV5-1	many	TRBJ2-7	TGCGCCAGCAGCTTGGAAGGGCGGGGTATCTCCTACGAGCAGTACTTC	CASSLEGRGISYEQYF
NA	14	TRBV7-9	NA	TRBJ1-2	TGTGCCAGCAGCTTACCAGGGCCGGACTATGGCTACACCTTC	CASSLPGPDYGYTF
NA	11	TRBV29-1	many	TRBJ1-2	TGCAGCGTTGCGTTTTCGGGAAGCTACACCTTC	CSVAFSGSYTF
NA	14	TRBV5-1	many	TRBJ2-1	TGCGCCAGCAGCTTGCGACTTCCGGCCGATGAGCAGTTCTTC	CASSLRLPADEQFF
NA	14	TRBV4-1	many	TRBJ2-7	TGCGCCAGCAGCCAAGGGCCGGGAAAGCACGAGCAGTACTTC	CASSQGPGKHEQYF
NA	13	TRBV7-2	many	TRBJ2-5	TGTGCCAGCAGCGCCGTGACAGAAGAGACCCAGTACTTC	CASSAVTEETQYF
NA	11	TRBV20-1	many	TRBJ2-1	TGCAGTGCCAGGGGAGGCGATGAGCAGTTCTTC	CSARGGDEQFF
NA	15	TRBV18	many	TRBJ1-1	TGTGCCAGCTCCGCGTCCTCGACAAGGAACACTGAAGCTTTCTTT	CASSASSTRNTEAFF
NA	12	TRBV29-1	many	TRBJ2-3	TGCAGCGCGGGACGGAGCACAGATACGCAGTATTTT	CSAGRSTDTQYF
NA	15	TRBV20-1	many	TRBJ1-4	TGCAGTGCGGGAGGAACGATTGCGGCTAATGAAAAACTGTTTTTT	CSAGGTIAANEKLFF